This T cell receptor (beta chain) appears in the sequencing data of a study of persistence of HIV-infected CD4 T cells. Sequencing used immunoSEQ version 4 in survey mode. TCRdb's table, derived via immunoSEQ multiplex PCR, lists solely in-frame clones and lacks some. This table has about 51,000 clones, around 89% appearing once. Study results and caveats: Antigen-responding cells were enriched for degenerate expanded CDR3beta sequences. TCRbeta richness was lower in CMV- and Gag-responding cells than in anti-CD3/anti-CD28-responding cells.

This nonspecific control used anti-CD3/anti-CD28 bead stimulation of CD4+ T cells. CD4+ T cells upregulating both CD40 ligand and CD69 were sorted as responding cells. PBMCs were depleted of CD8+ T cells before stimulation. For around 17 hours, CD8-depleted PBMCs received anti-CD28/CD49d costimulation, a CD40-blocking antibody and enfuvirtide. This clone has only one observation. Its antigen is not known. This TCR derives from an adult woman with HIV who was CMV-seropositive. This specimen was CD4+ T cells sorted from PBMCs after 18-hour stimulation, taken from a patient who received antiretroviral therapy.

CDR3 sequence (DNA): TGCGCCAGCAGCTTATTGAGCGGGGGGTACAATGAGCAGTTCTTC. Translation gives CASSLLSGGYNEQFF. The chain is built from TRBV5-1 and TRBJ2-1, with TRBD2 matching 9 bases. The V and J ends lost 2 bases and 4 bases, in that order; junction bases with no gene match: 4. The CDR3 totals 15 residues. Germline V gives CDR1 SGHRS, CDR2 YFSETQ. Complete variable domain (other parts from reference TRBV5-1 and TRBJ2-1): KAGVTQTPRYLIKTRGQQVTLSCSPISGHRSVSWYQQTPGQGLQFLFEYFSETQRNKGNFPGRFSGRQFSNSRSEMNVSTLELGDSALYLCASSLLSGGYNEQFFGPGTRLTVL.